These 30 T cell receptor beta chains originate from one sample sequenced in a study of T cell clonality in common variable immunodeficiency. Overall study findings and caveats: Reportedly, TCR beta sequences from common variable immunodeficiency showed fewer deletions and N-nucleotide insertions.

The data were produced by immunoSEQ multiplex PCR, yet TCRdb's version contains in-frame clones alone and is incomplete. Listed for the sample are 25,000 to 35,000 clones, none seen a single time. Their specific antigens are unknown. Sequenced input: peripheral blood mononuclear cells. The receptors originated from a human donor with common variable immunodeficiency.

There are many counts of this clone. The CDR3 is cut off 3 residues early in the read; its end comes from the germline J gene. This rearrangement joins TRBV2 to TRBJ1-1; D unresolved. This CDR3 is built from 12 residues. V was pared by 9 bases and J by 2 bases, with 10 bases between. Germline V lookup: CDR1 SNHLY, CDR2 FYNNEI. CDR3 in amino acids: CARSRGNTEAFF. The CDR3 bases that were read are TGTGCCAGATCCCGGGGAAACACTGAA.

Comment on this clone: Read sequence stops 3 residues before the CDR3 end, and the germline J gene provides the missing end. The chain joins TRBV7-3 to TRBJ1-1; TRBD1 matches 7 bases. Trimming took 4 bases from V and 5 from J; bases not matched to a gene: 10. Germline loops: CDR1 SGHTA, CDR2 FQGTGA. The CDR3 extends over 15 amino acids. The chain's CDR3 is CASSSQGTRGTEAFF. The covered CDR3 bases are TGTGCCAGCAGCTCCCAAGGCACCAGGGGGACTGAA.

In regard to this clone: The CDR3 end falls 3 residues outside the read, so it is completed with the germline J gene. Different DNA sequences within this sample yield the same CDR3. The V and J genes are TRBV19 and TRBJ1-5, with 8 positions matching TRBD1. J was trimmed by 5 bases and V by 9 bases; bases with no gene match: 21. This CDR3 region has 18 residues. Germline V lookup: CDR1 LNHDA, CDR2 SQIVND (reference sequence). CDR3 loop: CARGGQGPGLGRYQPQHF. CDR3 DNA, as far as it was read: TGTGCCAGGGGCGGACAGGGCCCGGGGTTGGGACGGTATCAGCCC.

This clone was detected a few times. The CDR3 DNA, read in part, is TGCGCCAGCAGCTTGAGTTCTGGGACAGGGACCTACGAG. Its translation: CASSLSSGTGTYE. The full CDR3 sequence reads CASSLSSGTGTYEQYF. The chain couples TRBV5-1 to TRBJ2-7, with 9 bases matching TRBD1. With the read ending 3 residues before the CDR3 end, the germline J gene is used to fill in that end. V shed 1 base and J 2 bases; nucleotides not matched to a gene: 7. Germline V gene data show CDR1 as SGHRS and CDR2 as YFSETQ. The CDR3 totals 16 residues.

There are a few counts of this clone. The missing CDR3 end, 3 residues past where the read stops, is filled in from the germline J gene. The J gene is TRBJ2-2, the V gene TRBV6-2 or TRBV6-3; D gene unclear. The CDR3 runs to 14 residues. Deletions cut 2 bases from V and 5 bases from J, with 9 bases between. Germline assignment: CDR1 MNHEY and CDR2 SVGEGT. Here the CDR3 reads CASSYGLSTGELFF. Partial CDR3 DNA: TGTGCCAGCAGTTACGGCCTTTCGACCGGGGAG.

This clone was detected only a few times. The CDR3 end lies 3 residues beyond the end of the read and is filled in from the germline J gene. The V and J genes are TRBV5-1 and TRBJ1-5; the match to TRBD1 covers 8 bases. The ends lost 0 bases at V and 4 bases at J; junction bases unmatched: 3. Germline CDR1 and CDR2: SGHRS and YFSETQ. The CDR3 spans 15 residues. The part of the CDR3 DNA that was read is TGCGCCAGCAGCTTGGGGCAGGGGGCGAATCAGCCC. It encodes CASSLGQGANQP. The full CDR3 protein reads CASSLGQGANQPQHF.

This clone was recorded a few times. The sequenced fragment ends 3 residues before the CDR3 boundary, so the rest is inferred from the germline J gene. The rearrangement links TRBV20-1 to TRBJ1-1, with TRBD1 identical over 7 bases. J was trimmed by 4 bases and V by 8 bases; bases with no gene match: 13. Germline lookup yields CDR1 DFQATT and CDR2 SNEGSKA (reference sequence). CDR3 length: 14 amino acids. CDR3 residues: CSILQGMEGTEAFF. The covered CDR3 bases are TGCAGTATCCTACAGGGGATGGAGGGCACTGAA.

This clone was seen only a few times. The read ends 3 residues before the CDR3 terminus; that terminus is restored from the germline J gene. This chain uses TRBV7-9 with TRBJ2-1; TRBD2 might be the D (5 bases). Trimming left V 1 base short and J 6 bases short, with 10 bases between. From germline, CDR1 is SEHNR and CDR2 FQNEAQ (reference sequence). CDR3 length: 14 residues. Incomplete CDR3 DNA: TGTGCCAGCAGCTTAGTTCAGCGGAGCAATGAG. It is translated as CASSLVQRSNE. The full CDR3 sequence reads CASSLVQRSNEQFF.

This clone was recorded a few times. The missing CDR3 end, 3 residues past where the read stops, is filled in from the germline J gene. This chain uses TRBV2 with TRBJ2-7; TRBD1 might be the D (5 bases). This CDR3 contains 13 residues. Looked up from germline, CDR1 is SNHLY and CDR2 is FYNNEI. V lost 7 bases, J lost 5 bases, and 15 bases lay in between. The covered CDR3 bases are TGTGCCAGCAAACCAGACAGCGAAAACGAG. It is translated as CASKPDSENE. The entire CDR3 protein reads CASKPDSENEQYF.

A note on this clone: Read data end 3 residues before the CDR3 end; the end is taken from the germline J gene. The V call is TRBV10-1, the J call TRBJ2-1; unclear D gene. V was clipped by 4 bases and J by 9 bases, with 10 bases between them. Germline lookup yields CDR1 WNHNN and CDR2 SYGVQD (reference sequence). This CDR3 region has 12 residues. The CDR3 DNA, read in part, is TGCGCCAGCAGTGCGGTAGGGTTTGAG. The encoded protein is CASSAVGFE. The complete CDR3 sequence is CASSAVGFEQFF.

Worth noting for this clone: The read is 3 residues too short to cover the CDR3 end, so that end is filled in from the germline J gene. The chain couples TRBV2 to TRBJ2-3; D possibly corresponds to TRBD1 (6 bases). The CDR3 covers 14 residues. The V end was cut by 2 bases, the J end by 6 bases, with 12 bases between. Germline V gene lookup returns CDR1 SNHLY and CDR2 FYNNEI. The CDR3 spells CASSEPGQIDTQYF. The sequenced CDR3 bases are TGTGCCAGCAGTGAACCGGGACAAATTGATACG.

Regarding this clone: The observed sequence ends 3 residues before the CDR3 terminus, with the missing tail filled in from the germline J gene. This chain connects TRBV7-8 to TRBJ2-5; the match to TRBD1 covers 8 bases. V was pared by 1 base and J by 4 bases, with 5 bases of the junction left unmatched. The germline V gene encodes CDR1 SGHVS and CDR2 FQNEAQ. CDR3 length: 15 residues. CDR3 region: CASSLDRGQGETQYF. CDR3 DNA, as far as it was read: TGTGCCAGCAGCTTAGATCGAGGACAGGGAGAGACC.

A word on this clone: The DNA ends 3 residues before the CDR3 does, and the rest of the CDR3 is filled in from the germline J gene. V is TRBV5-1 and J is TRBJ2-5, with a tentative D call TRBD2 (5 bases). From germline, CDR1 is SGHRS and CDR2 YFSETQ. The CDR3 has 15 amino acids. The V end was cut by 1 base, the J end by 5 bases, with 15 bases between. Partial CDR3 DNA: TGCGCCAGCAGCTTGATGGCCCCCTCGGGGGAGACC. Protein: CASSLMAPSGET. The full-length CDR3 reads as CASSLMAPSGETQYF.

Ten or more counts support this clone. Sequencing ends 3 residues short of the CDR3 end; the germline J gene provides the rest. The chain links TRBV7-2 to TRBJ2-1; a weak D match, TRBD1 (6 bases). Deletions cut 4 bases from V and 6 bases from J, with 10 bases between. The CDR3 spans 13 residues. Germline loops: CDR1 SGHTA, CDR2 FQGNSA. This CDR3 is CASSSGQINEQFF. The sequenced part of the CDR3 DNA is TGTGCCAGCAGCTCGGGACAAATCAATGAG.

With respect to this clone: The read ends 3 residues before the CDR3 terminus; that terminus is restored from the germline J gene. The rearrangement joins TRBV2 to TRBJ2-5, with 8 bases identical to TRBD1. Trimming took 6 bases from V and 5 from J; bases not matched to a gene: 5. Per the germline V gene, CDR1 is SNHLY and CDR2 is FYNNEI. The CDR3 contains 13 residues. The chain's CDR3 is CASRQGAGETQYF. The sequenced CDR3 bases are TGTGCCAGCAGGCAGGGGGCCGGGGAGACC.

This clone was observed many times. The CDR3 end lies 3 residues beyond the end of the read and is filled in from the germline J gene. This chain connects TRBV18 to TRBJ2-5; D perhaps matches TRBD1 (5 bases). The CDR3 spans 13 residues. Germline V gene lookup returns CDR1 KGHSH and CDR2 LQKENI. V shed 3 bases and J shed 5 bases, with 10 bases lying between them. CDR3 residues: CASSPAGLETQYF. CDR3 DNA, as far as it was read: TGTGCCAGCTCACCCGCAGGGTTGGAGACC.

This clone has a count of ten or more. From the germline J gene comes the end of the CDR3, since the read stops 3 residues before it. V usage is TRBV20-1 and J usage is TRBJ1-1; D remains unclear. This CDR3 is 12 amino acids long. Germline CDR1 and CDR2: DFQATT and SNEGSKA (reference sequence). The CDR3 bases that were read are TGCAGTGCTAGAGAGAAGAACGGTAAG. Translation: CSAREKNGK. The CDR3 in full is CSAREKNGKAFF.

This clone has ten or more counts. The observed sequence ends 3 residues before the CDR3 terminus, with the missing tail filled in from the germline J gene. The chain joins TRBV29-1 to TRBJ2-6; D perhaps matches TRBD1 (5 bases). Trimming removed 2 bases at V and 4 bases at J, with 9 bases between. This CDR3 has 14 amino acids. Germline CDR1 reads SQVTM; CDR2 reads ANQGSEA. The CDR3 spells CSVESGSGANVLTF. The DNA read from the CDR3 is TGCAGCGTTGAATCAGGGTCCGGGGCCAACGTC.

There are many counts of this clone. The read finishes 3 residues shy of the CDR3 end, and the germline J gene is used to complete it. The chain uses TRBV14 and TRBJ2-3; D is perhaps TRBD2 (5 bases). V lost 4 bases and J lost 2, with 10 bases in between. The CDR3 has 14 residues. The germline V gene has CDR1 SGHDN and CDR2 FVKESK. The CDR3: CASSRSTITDTQYF. The part of the CDR3 DNA that was read is TGTGCCAGCAGCCGTTCGACTATCACAGATACG. Variable domain in full (rest from reference TRBV14 and TRBJ2-3): EAGVTQFPSHSVIEKGQTVTLRCDPISGHDNLYWYRRVMGKEIKFLLHFVKESKQDESGMPNNRFLAERTGGTYSTLKVQPAELEDSGVYFCASSRSTITDTQYFGPGTRLTVL.

CDR3 sequence reads: CASSPPSVALEQYF. The covered CDR3 bases are TGTGCCAGCTCACCCCCATCGGTAGCGCTCGAG. The genes are TRBV18 and TRBJ2-7, with TRBD2 as a possible D gene (5 bases). The read terminates 3 residues before the CDR3 end, so the remaining end is supplied by the germline J gene. This CDR3 comprises 14 residues. Germline V gene sequence: CDR1 KGHSH, CDR2 LQKENI. Trimming took 3 bases from V and 6 from J, leaving 15 bases between them.

This clone was observed at least ten times. With the read ending 3 residues before the CDR3 end, the germline J gene is used to fill in that end. This chain uses TRBV20-1 with TRBJ1-2, with D unclear. Germline CDR1 reads DFQATT; CDR2 reads SNEGSKA (reference sequence). The CDR3 is 15 amino acids. The CDR3 here is CSARGLHEGRYGYTF. Incomplete CDR3 DNA: TGCAGTGCTCGTGGACTTCACGAAGGACGTTACGGC.

This clone was counted a few times. The observed sequence ends 3 residues before the CDR3 terminus, with the missing tail filled in from the germline J gene. The genes are TRBV10-2 and TRBJ1-2; the match to TRBD1 covers 9 bases. CDR1 WSHSY and CDR2 SAAADI come from the germline V gene. The CDR3 sequence is 15 residues long. V shed 2 bases, J shed 4 bases, and the junction held 5 bases outside the gene matches. The CDR3 spells CASSETQGALYGYTF. Partial CDR3 DNA: TGCGCCAGCAGTGAGACACAGGGGGCCCTCTATGGC.

This clone was seen many times. From the germline J gene comes the end of the CDR3, since the read stops 3 residues before it. This rearrangement joins TRBV18 to TRBJ1-4; D uncertain. This CDR3 comprises 14 residues. Trimming shortened V by 6 bases and J by 5 bases, and 13 bases separated the two germline ends. CDR1 KGHSH and CDR2 LQKENI come from the germline V gene. The CDR3 loop is CASSPGWPNEKLFF. CDR3 DNA, as far as it was read: TGTGCCAGCTCTCCGGGGTGGCCAAATGAAAAA.

Concerning this clone: The read is 3 residues too short to cover the CDR3 end, so that end is filled in from the germline J gene. The V and J genes are TRBV30 and TRBJ1-4, with TRBD1 matching over 7 bases. The CDR3 has 16 residues. J was trimmed by 7 bases and V by 3 bases; bases with no gene match: 14. Per the germline V gene, CDR1 is GTSNPN and CDR2 is SVGIG (reference sequence). The CDR3 sequence: CAWSRSRQGKTEKLFF. The sequenced part of the CDR3 DNA is TGTGCCTGGAGCCGCTCCCGACAGGGAAAGACTGAAAAA.

This clone came up many times. The read gets to within 3 residues of the CDR3 end, and the germline J gene fills in the rest. The chain is built from TRBV20-1 and TRBJ2-3, with D uncertain. Germline V gene sequence: CDR1 DFQATT, CDR2 SNEGSKA (reference sequence). The CDR3 length is 13 residues. Trimming left V 5 bases short and J 2 bases short, with 11 bases between. CDR3 sequence: CSALKAFTDTQYF. CDR3 bases read: TGCAGTGCTTTAAAGGCATTCACAGATACG.

In its sample, this clone was seen many times. The sequenced fragment ends 3 residues before the CDR3 boundary, so the rest is inferred from the germline J gene. The chain is built from TRBV7-2 and TRBJ2-7, with D uncertain. Trimming cost V 1 base and J 4 bases, with 11 bases left between them. CDR3 length equals 14 residues. In germline, CDR1 is SGHTA, CDR2 FQGNSA. This CDR3 is CASSLDPVGYEQYF. The DNA read from the CDR3 is TGTGCCAGCAGCTTAGACCCTGTCGGGTACGAG.

Remarks on this clone: Read sequence stops 3 residues before the CDR3 end, and the germline J gene provides the missing end. This chain uses TRBV6-2 or TRBV6-3 with TRBJ1-6; 10 bases agree with TRBD1. From germline, CDR1 is MNHEY and CDR2 SVGEGT. V lost 7 bases and J lost 8; bases outside the gene matches: 5. CDR3 length: 14 residues. The CDR3 loop is CASMTGQGYSPLHF. CDR3 DNA (partial): TGTGCCAGCATGACGGGACAGGGGTATTCACCC.

This clone was counted a few times. The read is 3 residues too short to cover the CDR3 end, so that end is filled in from the germline J gene. V usage is TRBV19 and J usage is TRBJ1-6; 7 bases are shared with TRBD1. The ends lost 4 bases at V and 1 base at J; junction bases unmatched: 10. Germline assignment: CDR1 LNHDA and CDR2 SQIVND (reference sequence). CDR3 length: 18 amino acids. Partial CDR3 DNA: TGTGCCAGTAGTAAAAACCGGGACAGATCATCCTATAATTCACCC. It specifies CASSKNRDRSSYNSP. The whole CDR3 protein is CASSKNRDRSSYNSPLHF.

Remarks on this clone: The read finishes 3 residues shy of the CDR3 end, and the germline J gene is used to complete it. The chain combines TRBV5-1 with TRBJ2-5; a weak D match, TRBD1 (6 bases). In germline, CDR1 is SGHRS, CDR2 YFSETQ. This CDR3 contains 19 residues. The V gene lost 8 bases and the J gene lost 1 base, with 30 bases spanning the gap. The CDR3 bases that were read are TGCGCCAGTACTAAACAACCGGGGAGCGATAACAGGGTCCAAGAGACC. Translating gives CASTKQPGSDNRVQET. The full CDR3 reads CASTKQPGSDNRVQETQYF. Full variable domain (outside the CDR3, taken from reference TRBV5-1 and TRBJ2-5): KAGVTQTPRYLIKTRGQQVTLSCSPISGHRSVSWYQQTPGQGLQFLFEYFSETQRNKGNFPGRFSGRQFSNSRSEMNVSTLELGDSALYLCASTKQPGSDNRVQETQYFGPGTRLLVL.

This clone was detected a few times. The read finishes 3 residues shy of the CDR3 end, and the germline J gene is used to complete it. The rearrangement links TRBV6-2 or TRBV6-3 to TRBJ1-2; D is uncertain. Looked up from germline, CDR1 is MNHEY and CDR2 is SVGEGT. The CDR3 length is 14 residues. V gave up 0 bases and J gave up 3 bases, with 8 bases separating them. This chain's CDR3 is CASSYSGSYYGYTF. The CDR3 DNA, read in part, is TGTGCCAGCAGTTACTCGGGCAGCTACTATGGC.